A single sample is the source of the 12 T cell receptor beta chains below, sequenced in a study of shared clonotypes between healthy human individuals (dated by TCRdb to 2018 to 2021). The library was obtained by the immunoSEQ multiplex PCR assay. What TCRdb holds here is the immuneACCESS table cut down to in-frame rearrangements. Part of the clones is not present; checked against another copy, under half of the missing clones reflect an unresolved V gene, and the others are unexplained. The table for this sample lists 1,500,000 or so clones; just under 99% of them were counted only once. The ten largest clones capture approximately 0.4% of the sample. Input material: naive CD4+ T cells sorted from blood. This specimen's cell subset or site label, per the study, means: CD45RA+ positively selected. These receptors all come from a man aged 25 to 40 in good health.

V gene TRBV9 combines with J gene TRBJ2-2; TRBD2 matches 11 bases. Germline assignment: CDR1 SGDLS and CDR2 YYNGEE. The trim removed 0 bases at V and 2 bases at J, leaving 6 bases unmatched. This CDR3 spans 18 amino acids. The CDR3 protein is CASSVVPSGRINTGELFF. CDR3 coding DNA: TGTGCCAGCAGCGTAGTTCCTAGCGGGAGGATCAACACCGGGGAGCTGTTTTTT.

As regards this clone: Other DNA variants within this sample encode the same CDR3. The rearrangement links TRBV10-1 to TRBJ2-3; D is unresolved. V was clipped by 8 bases and J by 3 bases, with 6 bases between them. The CDR3 covers 11 residues. From germline, CDR1 is WNHNN and CDR2 SYGVQD (reference sequence). The CDR3 nucleotides are TGCGCCAGCTCCCGAACAGATACGCAGTATTTT. Translating it yields CASSRTDTQYF.

Concerning this clone itself: Other DNA sequences in this specimen translate into the identical CDR3. The chain employs TRBV9 and TRBJ2-3, with no clear D. This CDR3 contains 14 residues. The germline V gene encodes CDR1 SGDLS and CDR2 YYNGEE. V lost 0 bases and J 3 bases, leaving 8 bases between the germline ends. The CDR3 DNA follows: TGTGCCAGCAGCGTAGCCAGTAGGACAGATACGCAGTATTTT. This translates into CASSVASRTDTQYF.

The V call is TRBV7-5, the J call TRBJ2-1; no DNA check was done on the table's D call, TRBD2. TRBV7-5 is a documented pseudogene. The length of the CDR3 is 18 residues. DNA of the CDR3: TGTGCCAGAAGCTTAAAGTATCCCAGCGATTACTCCTACAATGAGCAGTTCTTC. Its protein is CARSLKYPSDYSYNEQFF.

In nucleotides, the CDR3 is TGTGCCAGCAGCTTAGAGGCAGGGATGGGGACCCAGTACTTC. Amino acid sequence: CASSLEAGMGTQYF. V is TRBV11-2 and J is TRBJ2-5; TRBD1 is a possible D gene (5 bases). This CDR3 comprises 14 residues. The germline CDR1 and CDR2 sequences are SGHAT and FQNNGV. The V and J ends lost 0 bases and 7 bases respectively, with 12 bases between them.

Notes on this clone: Distinct nucleotide sequences in the sample also encode this CDR3. The rearrangement uses TRBV2 and TRBJ1-2; D perhaps matches TRBD1 (5 bases). CDR3 length: 12 residues. Trimming left V 2 bases short and J 8 bases short, with 9 bases between. Germline V lookup: CDR1 SNHLY, CDR2 FYNNEI. CDR3: CASSEQGAGYTF. CDR3 in DNA: TGTGCCAGCAGTGAACAGGGTGCGGGCTACACCTTC.

This rearrangement joins TRBV5-1 to TRBJ2-5; D possibly corresponds to TRBD1 (5 bases). Germline CDR1 reads SGHRS; CDR2 reads YFSETQ. Trimming took off 4 bases at V and 1 base at J, with 11 bases between the two ends. CDR3 length: 14 residues. Written as DNA, the CDR3 is TGCGCCAGCAGCGGGGCGAGCCCCCAAGAGACCCAGTACTTC. Translating it yields CASSGASPQETQYF.

The chain has TRBV11-1 and TRBJ2-7; 9 nucleotides match TRBD1. In germline, CDR1 is SGHAT, CDR2 FQDESV (reference sequence). The ends lost 6 bases at V and 6 bases at J; junction bases unmatched: 12. The CDR3 loop spans 15 amino acids. CDR3 coding DNA: TGTGCCAGCAGGGCACGGGACAGGGTTCCGGTCGAGCAGTACTTC. Translating gives CASRARDRVPVEQYF.

The V and J genes are TRBV6-6 and TRBJ2-2, with D perhaps TRBD2 (5 bases). V was shortened by 4 bases and J by 3 bases, with 15 bases between the two germline ends. Germline CDR1 MNHNY, CDR2 SVGAGI (reference sequence). The CDR3 spans 16 residues. DNA for the CDR3: TGTGCCAGCAGTTCCGCCGGGGTGAGAGACACCGGGGAGCTGTTTTTT. As protein: CASSSAGVRDTGELFF.

The chain employs TRBV2 and TRBJ1-4, with TRBD1 matching over 7 bases. The junction had 1 base not matched to a gene; V was cut back by 3 bases and J by 3 bases. This CDR3 contains 14 residues. Germline CDR1 and CDR2: SNHLY and FYNNEI. CDR3 protein: CASSETGSNEKLFF. The CDR3 region has the DNA TGTGCCAGCAGTGAGACAGGGTCTAATGAAAAACTGTTTTTT.

V is TRBV9 and J is TRBJ2-1; TRBD1 might be the D (5 bases). Germline V gene lookup returns CDR1 SGDLS and CDR2 YYNGEE. Trimming took 0 bases from V and 5 from J, leaving 12 bases between them. This CDR3 region has 15 residues. CDR3 sequence: CASSVGGREHNEQFF. For the CDR3, the DNA is TGTGCCAGCAGCGTAGGAGGCAGGGAACACAATGAGCAGTTCTTC.

The chain couples TRBV28 to TRBJ1-3; D gene uncertain. Germline V lookup: CDR1 MDHEN, CDR2 SYDVKM. CDR3 length equals 14 residues. V was shortened by 7 bases and J by 0 bases, with 10 bases between the two germline ends. CDR3 amino acids: CASMVGRSGNTIYF. CDR3 coding DNA: TGTGCCAGCATGGTTGGGCGCTCTGGAAACACCATATATTTT.